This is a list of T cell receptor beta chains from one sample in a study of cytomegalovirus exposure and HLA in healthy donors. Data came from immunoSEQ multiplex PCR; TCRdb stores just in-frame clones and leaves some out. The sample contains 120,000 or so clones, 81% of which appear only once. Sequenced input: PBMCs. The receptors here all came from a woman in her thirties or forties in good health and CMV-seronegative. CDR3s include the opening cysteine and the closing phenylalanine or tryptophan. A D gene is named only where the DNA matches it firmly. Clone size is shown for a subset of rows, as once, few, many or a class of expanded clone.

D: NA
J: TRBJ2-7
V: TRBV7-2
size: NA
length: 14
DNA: TGTGCCAGCAGCTTAGGGCTTTCCACCTACGAGCAGTACTTC
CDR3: CASSLGLSTYEQYF

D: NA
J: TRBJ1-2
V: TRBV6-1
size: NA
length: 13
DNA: TGTGCCAGCAGTGATAGGGGATTAGATGGCTACACCTTC
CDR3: CASSDRGLDGYTF

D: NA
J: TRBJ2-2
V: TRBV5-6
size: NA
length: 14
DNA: TGTGCCAGCAGCGAGGGGGTAAACACCGGGGAGCTGTTTTTT
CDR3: CASSEGVNTGELFF

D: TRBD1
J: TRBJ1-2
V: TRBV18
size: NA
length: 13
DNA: TGTGCCAGCTCACCGACAGGGAACTATGGCTACACCTTC
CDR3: CASSPTGNYGYTF

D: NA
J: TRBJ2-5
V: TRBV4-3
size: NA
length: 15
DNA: TGCGCCAGCAGCCAAGATTTGGCGCGGAAAGAGACCCAGTACTTC
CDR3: CASSQDLARKETQYF

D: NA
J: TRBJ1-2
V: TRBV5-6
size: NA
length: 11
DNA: TGTGCCAGCAGCTCCAACTCGGGCTACACCTTC
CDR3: CASSSNSGYTF

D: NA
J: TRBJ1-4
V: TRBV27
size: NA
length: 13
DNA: TGTGCCAGTGGGAGATGGACTAATGAAAAACTGTTTTTT
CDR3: CASGRWTNEKLFF

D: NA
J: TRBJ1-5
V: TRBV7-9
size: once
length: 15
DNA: TGTGCCAGCAGCCCGGTTGGGGAGGTTGGTCAGCCCCAGCATTTT
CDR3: CASSPVGEVGQPQHF

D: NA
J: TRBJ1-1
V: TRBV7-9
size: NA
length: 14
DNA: TGTGCCAGCAGCTTAGGGAGTAAGGGGACTGAAGCTTTCTTT
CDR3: CASSLGSKGTEAFF

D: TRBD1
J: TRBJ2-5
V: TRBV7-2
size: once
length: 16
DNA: TGTGCCAGCAGCTCCAGACCCGGACAGGGTAAAGAGACCCAGTACTTC
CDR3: CASSSRPGQGKETQYF

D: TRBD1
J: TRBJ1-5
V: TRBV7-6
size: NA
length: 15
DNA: TGTGCCAGCAGGAGGACAGGGGGAGGCAATCAGCCCCAGCATTTT
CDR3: CASRRTGGGNQPQHF

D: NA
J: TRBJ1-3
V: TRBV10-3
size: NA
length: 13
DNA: TGTGCCATCAGTCCCCCTCCTGGAAACACCATATATTTT
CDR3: CAISPPPGNTIYF

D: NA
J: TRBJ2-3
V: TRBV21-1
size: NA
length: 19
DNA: TGTGCCAGCAGCAAGGAAAGACAGGACTCTAGACCTAGCACAGATACGCAGTATTTT
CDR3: CASSKERQDSRPSTDTQYF

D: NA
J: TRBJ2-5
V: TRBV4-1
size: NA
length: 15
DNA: TGCGCCAGCAGCCGAGTTAAGGGGGGGCGAGAGACCCAGTACTTC
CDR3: CASSRVKGGRETQYF

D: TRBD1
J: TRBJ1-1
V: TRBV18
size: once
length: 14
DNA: TGTGCCAGCTCACCCGGGGGACAGATCGCTGAAGCTTTCTTT
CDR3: CASSPGGQIAEAFF

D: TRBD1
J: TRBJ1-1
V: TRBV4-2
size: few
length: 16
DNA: TGTGCCAGCACTTCAACTACCGGGACAGGGAGGACTGAAGCTTTCTTT
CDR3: CASTSTTGTGRTEAFF

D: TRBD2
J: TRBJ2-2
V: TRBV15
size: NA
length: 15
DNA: TGTGCCACCAGCAGGCAGCGGGAGGGCCCCGGGGAGCTGTTTTTT
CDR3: CATSRQREGPGELFF

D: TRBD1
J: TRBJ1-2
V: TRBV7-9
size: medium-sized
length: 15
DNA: TGTGCCAGCAGCTCGGGGACAGGGGGAGACTATGGCTACACCTTC
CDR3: CASSSGTGGDYGYTF

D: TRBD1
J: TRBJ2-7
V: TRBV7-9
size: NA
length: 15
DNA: TGTGCCAGCACTCTAACAGGGGCAGGGGGCGGCGAGCAGTACTTC
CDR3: CASTLTGAGGGEQYF

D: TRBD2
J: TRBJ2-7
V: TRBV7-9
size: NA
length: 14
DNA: TGTTCCAGCAGCTACGCTAGCGGGCTCTACGAGCAGTACTTC
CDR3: CSSSYASGLYEQYF

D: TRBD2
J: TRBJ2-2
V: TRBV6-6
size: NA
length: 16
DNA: TGTGCCAGCAGTTACCCTAGCGGGAGAAAGACCGGGGAGCTGTTTTTT
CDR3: CASSYPSGRKTGELFF

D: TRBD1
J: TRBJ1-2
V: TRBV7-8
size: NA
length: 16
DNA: TGTGCCAGCAGCTTAGGACCGGGACAGGGAAACTATGGCTACACCTTC
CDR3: CASSLGPGQGNYGYTF

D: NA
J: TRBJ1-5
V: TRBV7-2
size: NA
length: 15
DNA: TGTGCCAGCAGCTTAGGCAGTAATAGCAATCAGCCCCAGCATTTT
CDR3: CASSLGSNSNQPQHF

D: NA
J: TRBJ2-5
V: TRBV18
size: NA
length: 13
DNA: TGTGCCAGCTCACCGTCCCGGGACATCGACCAGTACTTC
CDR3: CASSPSRDIDQYF

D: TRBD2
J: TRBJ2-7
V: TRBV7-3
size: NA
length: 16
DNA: TGTGCCAGCAGCTTAACGGCCGGGGGGGCTCCCGACGAGCAGTACTTC
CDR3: CASSLTAGGAPDEQYF

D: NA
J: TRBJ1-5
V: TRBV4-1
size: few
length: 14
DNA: TGCGCCAGCAGCCAAGATCTACGCAATCAGCCCCAGCATTTT
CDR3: CASSQDLRNQPQHF

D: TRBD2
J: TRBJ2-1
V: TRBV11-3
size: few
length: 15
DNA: TGTGCCAGCAGCTTTGGGACTAGCGGTGTTGATGAGCAGTTCTTC
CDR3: CASSFGTSGVDEQFF

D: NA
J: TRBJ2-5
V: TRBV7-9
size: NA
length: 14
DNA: TGTGCCAGCAGCTTCGGACAGAACCAAGAGACCCAGTACTTC
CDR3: CASSFGQNQETQYF

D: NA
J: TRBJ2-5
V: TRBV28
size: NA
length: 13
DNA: TGTGCCAGCAGTAAAGGTAGCCGAGAGACCCAGTACTTC
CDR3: CASSKGSRETQYF

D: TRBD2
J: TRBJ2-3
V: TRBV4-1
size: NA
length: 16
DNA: TGCGCCAGCAGCCGACGTCCTAGCGGGATCCTTGATACGCAGTATTTT
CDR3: CASSRRPSGILDTQYF

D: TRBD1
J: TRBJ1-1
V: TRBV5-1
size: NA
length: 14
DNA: TGCGCCAGCAGCTTGACAGGGGAAGGAACTGAAGCTTTCTTT
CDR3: CASSLTGEGTEAFF

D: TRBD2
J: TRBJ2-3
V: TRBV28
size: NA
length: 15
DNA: TGTGCCAGCAGCCGTACTAGCGGGAGCACAGATACGCAGTATTTT
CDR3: CASSRTSGSTDTQYF

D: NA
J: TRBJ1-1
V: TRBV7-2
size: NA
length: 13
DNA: TGTGCCAGCAGCTTACCAGTAAACACTGAAGCTTTCTTT
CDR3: CASSLPVNTEAFF